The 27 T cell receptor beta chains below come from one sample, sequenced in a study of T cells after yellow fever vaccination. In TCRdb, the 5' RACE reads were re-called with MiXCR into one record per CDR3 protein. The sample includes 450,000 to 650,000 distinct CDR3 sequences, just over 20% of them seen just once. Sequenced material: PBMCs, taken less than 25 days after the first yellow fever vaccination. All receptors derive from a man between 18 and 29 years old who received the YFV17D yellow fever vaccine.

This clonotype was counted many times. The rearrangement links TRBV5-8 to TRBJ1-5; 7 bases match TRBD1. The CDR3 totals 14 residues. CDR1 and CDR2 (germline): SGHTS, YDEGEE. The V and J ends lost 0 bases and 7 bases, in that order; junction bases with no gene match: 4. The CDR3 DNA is TGTGCCAGCAGCTTGGGCGACAGGGTCCAGCCCCAGCATTTT. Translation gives CASSLGDRVQPQHF.

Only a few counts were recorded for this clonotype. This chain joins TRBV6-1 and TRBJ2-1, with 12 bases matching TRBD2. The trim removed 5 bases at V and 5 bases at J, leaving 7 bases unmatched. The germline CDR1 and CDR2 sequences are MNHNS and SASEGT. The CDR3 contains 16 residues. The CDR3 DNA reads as TGTGCCAGCAGTCGAAGACTAGCGGGGGTGAACAATGAGCAGTTCTTC. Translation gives CASSRRLAGVNNEQFF.

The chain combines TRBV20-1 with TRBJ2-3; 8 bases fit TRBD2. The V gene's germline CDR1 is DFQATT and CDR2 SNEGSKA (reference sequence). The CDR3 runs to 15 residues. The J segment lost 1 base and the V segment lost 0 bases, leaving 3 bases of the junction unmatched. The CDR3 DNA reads TGCAGTGCTAGAGATCCAGCGGGGGGCACAGATACGCAGTATTTT. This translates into CSARDPAGGTDTQYF.

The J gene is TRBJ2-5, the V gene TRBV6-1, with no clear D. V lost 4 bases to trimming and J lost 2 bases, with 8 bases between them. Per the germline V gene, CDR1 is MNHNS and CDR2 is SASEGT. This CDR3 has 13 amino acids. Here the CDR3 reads CASSGQAQETQYF. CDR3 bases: TGTGCCAGCAGTGGTCAGGCTCAAGAGACCCAGTACTTC.

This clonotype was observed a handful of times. This chain's CDR3 is CASSPYDRESPLHF. The CDR3 DNA is TGTGCCAGCAGCCCGTACGACAGGGAGTCACCCCTCCACTTT. The gene calls are TRBV7-2 and TRBJ1-6; 7 bases map to TRBD1. The ends lost 5 bases at V and 10 bases at J; junction bases unmatched: 8. The CDR3 contains 14 residues. The germline gives CDR1 SGHTA, CDR2 FQGNSA.

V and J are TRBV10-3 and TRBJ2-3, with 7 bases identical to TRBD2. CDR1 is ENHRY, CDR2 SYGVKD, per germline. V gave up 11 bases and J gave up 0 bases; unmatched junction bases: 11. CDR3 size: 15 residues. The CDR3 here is CASRSGVLSTDTQYF. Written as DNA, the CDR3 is TGTGCCTCAAGGAGCGGGGTCTTAAGCACAGATACGCAGTATTTT.

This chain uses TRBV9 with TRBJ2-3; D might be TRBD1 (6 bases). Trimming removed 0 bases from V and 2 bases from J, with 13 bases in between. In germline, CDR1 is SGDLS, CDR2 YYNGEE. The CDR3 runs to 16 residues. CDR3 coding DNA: TGTGCCAGCAGCGTAGGACGGGACACCGACACAGATACGCAGTATTTT. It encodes CASSVGRDTDTDTQYF.

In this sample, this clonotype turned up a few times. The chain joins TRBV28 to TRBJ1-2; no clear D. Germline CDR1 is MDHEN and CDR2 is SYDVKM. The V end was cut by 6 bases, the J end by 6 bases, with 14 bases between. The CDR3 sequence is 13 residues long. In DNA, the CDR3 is TGTGCCAGCAGGAAACCGGGAGCAGATGGCTACACCTTC. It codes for CASRKPGADGYTF.

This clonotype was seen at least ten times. The DNA of the CDR3 is TGTGCCAGCAGCCTACGGCAGTCGGGTGTAGCCAAAAACATTCAGTACTTC. It is translated as CASSLRQSGVAKNIQYF. This rearrangement joins TRBV7-2 to TRBJ2-4; D gene unclear. CDR3 length: 17 residues. V gave up 5 bases and J gave up 0 bases, with 17 bases separating them. Germline V CDR1 and CDR2: SGHTA, FQGNSA.

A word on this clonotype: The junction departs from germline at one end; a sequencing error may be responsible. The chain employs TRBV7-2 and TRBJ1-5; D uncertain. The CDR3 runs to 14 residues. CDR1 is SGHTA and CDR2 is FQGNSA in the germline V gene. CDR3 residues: CASSQRTSKQPQHF. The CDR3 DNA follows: TGTGCCAGCAGCCAGAGAACAAGCAAACAGCCCCAGCATTTT. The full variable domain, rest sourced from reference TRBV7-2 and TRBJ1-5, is GAGVSQSPSNKVTEKGKDVELRCDPISGHTALYWYRQSLGQGLEFLIYFQGNSAPDKSGLPSDRFSAERTGGSVSTLTIQRTQQEDSAVYLCASSQRTSKQPQHFGDGTRLSIL.

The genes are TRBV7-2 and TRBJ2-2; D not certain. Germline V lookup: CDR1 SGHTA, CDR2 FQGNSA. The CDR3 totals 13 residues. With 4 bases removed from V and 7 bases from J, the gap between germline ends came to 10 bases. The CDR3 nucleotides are TGTGCCAGCAGCTCATACCCGGTCGGGGAGCTGTTTTTT. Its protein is CASSSYPVGELFF.

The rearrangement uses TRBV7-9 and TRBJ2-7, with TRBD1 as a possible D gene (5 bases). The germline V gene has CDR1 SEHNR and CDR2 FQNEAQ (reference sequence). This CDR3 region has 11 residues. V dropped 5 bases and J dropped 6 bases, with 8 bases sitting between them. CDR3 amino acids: CASSLTGEQYV. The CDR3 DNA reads TGTGCCAGCAGCCTAACAGGCGAGCAGTACGTC.

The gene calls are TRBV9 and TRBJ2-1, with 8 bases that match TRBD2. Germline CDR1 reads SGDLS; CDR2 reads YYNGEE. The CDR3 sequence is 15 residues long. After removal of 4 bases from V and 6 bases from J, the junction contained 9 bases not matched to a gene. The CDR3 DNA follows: TGTGCCAGCAGCTCTCCCGGGGGGGCCTTCAATGAGCAGTTCTTC. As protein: CASSSPGGAFNEQFF.

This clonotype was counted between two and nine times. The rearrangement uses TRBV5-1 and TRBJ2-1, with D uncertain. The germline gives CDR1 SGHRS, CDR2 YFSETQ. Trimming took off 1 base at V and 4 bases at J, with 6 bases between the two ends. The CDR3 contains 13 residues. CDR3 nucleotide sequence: TGCGCCAGCAGCTTGTCCAATTACAATGAGCAGTTCTTC. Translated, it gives CASSLSNYNEQFF.

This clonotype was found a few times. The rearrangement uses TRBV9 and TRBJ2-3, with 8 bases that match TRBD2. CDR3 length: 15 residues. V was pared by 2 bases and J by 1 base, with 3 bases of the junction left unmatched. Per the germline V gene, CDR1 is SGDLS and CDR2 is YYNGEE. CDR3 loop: CASSVEAGGTDTQYF. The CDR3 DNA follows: TGTGCCAGCAGCGTCGAAGCGGGGGGCACAGATACGCAGTATTTT.

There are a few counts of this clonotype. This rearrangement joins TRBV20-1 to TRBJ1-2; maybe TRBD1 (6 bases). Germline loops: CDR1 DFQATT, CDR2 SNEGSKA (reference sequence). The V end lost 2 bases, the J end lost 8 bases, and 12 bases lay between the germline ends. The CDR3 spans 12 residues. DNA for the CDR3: TGCAGTGCTAGACGCCGGGACACCGGCTACACCTTC. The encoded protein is CSARRRDTGYTF.

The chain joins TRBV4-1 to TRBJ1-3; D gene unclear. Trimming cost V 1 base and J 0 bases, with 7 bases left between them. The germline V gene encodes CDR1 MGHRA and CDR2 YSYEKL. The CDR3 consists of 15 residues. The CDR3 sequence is CASSQGASSGNTIYF. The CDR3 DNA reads TGCGCCAGCAGCCAAGGCGCGAGCTCTGGAAACACCATATATTTT.

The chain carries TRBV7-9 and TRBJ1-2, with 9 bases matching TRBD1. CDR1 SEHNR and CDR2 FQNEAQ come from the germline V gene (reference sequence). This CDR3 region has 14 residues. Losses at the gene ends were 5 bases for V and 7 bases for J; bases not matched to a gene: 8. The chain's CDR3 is CASSPDRGQRGYTF. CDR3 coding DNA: TGTGCCAGCAGCCCGGACAGGGGTCAACGTGGCTACACCTTC. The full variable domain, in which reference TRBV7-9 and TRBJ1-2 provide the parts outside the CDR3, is DTGVSQNPRHKITKRGQNVTFRCDPISEHNRLYWYRQTLGQGPEFLTYFQNEAQLEKSRLLSDRFSAERPKGSFSTLEIQRTEQGDSAMYLCASSPDRGQRGYTFGSGTRLTVV.

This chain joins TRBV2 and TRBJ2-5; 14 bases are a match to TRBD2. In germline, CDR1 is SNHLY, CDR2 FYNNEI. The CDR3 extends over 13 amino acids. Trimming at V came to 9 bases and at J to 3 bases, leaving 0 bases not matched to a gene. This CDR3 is CARTSGGEETQYF. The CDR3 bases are TGTGCCAGGACTAGCGGGGGGGAAGAGACCCAGTACTTC.

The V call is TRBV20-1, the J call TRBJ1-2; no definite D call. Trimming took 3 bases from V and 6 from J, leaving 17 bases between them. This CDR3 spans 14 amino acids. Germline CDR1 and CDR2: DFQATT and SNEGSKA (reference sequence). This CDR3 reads CSAREFGAWDGYTF. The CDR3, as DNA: TGCAGTGCTAGGGAATTTGGAGCGTGGGATGGCTACACCTTC.

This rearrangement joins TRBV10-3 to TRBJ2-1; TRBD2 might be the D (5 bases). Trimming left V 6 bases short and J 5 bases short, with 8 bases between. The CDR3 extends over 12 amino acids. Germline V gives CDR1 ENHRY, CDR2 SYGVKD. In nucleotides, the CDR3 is TGTGCCATCAGGATCGGGGACAATGAGCAGTTCTTC. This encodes CAIRIGDNEQFF.

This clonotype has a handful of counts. The CDR3 loop reads CASSPGTGGGETQYF. The CDR3 DNA sequence: TGCGCCAGCAGCCCAGGGACAGGGGGCGGGGAGACCCAGTACTTC. This chain joins TRBV5-1 and TRBJ2-5, with 12 bases fitting TRBD1. Germline trimming cut 4 bases from V and 5 bases from J; bases unmatched to any gene: 6. Germline V CDR1 and CDR2: SGHRS, YFSETQ. This CDR3 region has 15 residues.

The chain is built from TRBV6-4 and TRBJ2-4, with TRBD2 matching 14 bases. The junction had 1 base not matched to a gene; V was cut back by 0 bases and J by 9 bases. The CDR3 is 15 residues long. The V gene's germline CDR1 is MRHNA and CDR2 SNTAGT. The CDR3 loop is CASSDSTSGGAIQYF. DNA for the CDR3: TGTGCCAGCAGTGACTCGACTAGCGGGGGGGCCATTCAGTACTTC.

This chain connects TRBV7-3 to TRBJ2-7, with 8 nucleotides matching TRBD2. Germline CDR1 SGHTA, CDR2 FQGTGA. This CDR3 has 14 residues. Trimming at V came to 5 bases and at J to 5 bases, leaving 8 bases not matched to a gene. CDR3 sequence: CASSPFAGGDEQYF. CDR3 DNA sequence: TGTGCCAGCAGCCCTTTTGCGGGGGGCGACGAGCAGTACTTC.

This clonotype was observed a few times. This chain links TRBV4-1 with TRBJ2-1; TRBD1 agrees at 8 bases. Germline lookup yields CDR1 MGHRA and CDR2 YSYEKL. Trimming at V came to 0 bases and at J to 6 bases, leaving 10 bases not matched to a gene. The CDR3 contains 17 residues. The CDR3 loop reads CASSQDNPRGRLNEQFF. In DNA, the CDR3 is TGCGCCAGCAGCCAAGACAACCCCAGGGGGCGCCTCAATGAGCAGTTCTTC.

The chain's CDR3 is CASSYSTSSGYGYTF. The CDR3, as DNA: TGTGCCAGCAGTTACTCAACGTCCAGCGGCTATGGCTACACCTTC. The V and J genes are TRBV6-5 and TRBJ1-2; D uncertain. V was shortened by 0 bases and J by 4 bases, with 12 bases between the two germline ends. Germline loops: CDR1 MNHEY, CDR2 SVGAGI. The CDR3 is 15 amino acids.

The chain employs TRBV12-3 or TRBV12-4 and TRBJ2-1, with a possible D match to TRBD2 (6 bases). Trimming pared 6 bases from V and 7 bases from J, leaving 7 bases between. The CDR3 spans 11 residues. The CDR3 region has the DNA TGTGCCAGCAGAGCGGGTAATGAGCAGTTCTTC. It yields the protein CASRAGNEQFF.